A selection of T cell receptor beta chains follows, all from one sample in a study of blood T cells in healthy people across ages. TCRdb re-called the 5' RACE reads with MiXCR, one entry per CDR3 protein. The data show approximately 800,000 distinct CDR3 sequences, about 62% seen once. Sequenced sample: blood. The origin of the receptors is a man between 25 and 39 years old in good health. The CDR3 runs from the conserved cysteine through the conserved F or W. D genes are given only for firm matches. Size is stated for part of the rows, as once, few or many counts, or as a class when the clone is expanded.

clone_size: .; d_call: TRBD2; v_call: TRBV9; j_call: TRBJ2-1; cdr3_aa: CASSVTGSGGNYNEQFF; cdr3_nt: TGTGCCAGCAGCGTAACGGGTAGCGGGGGGAACTACAATGAGCAGTTCTTC
clone_size: .; d_call: TRBD2; v_call: TRBV30; j_call: TRBJ2-3; cdr3_aa: CAWSGGGGFDTQYF; cdr3_nt: TGTGCCTGGAGTGGCGGGGGGGGTTTTGATACGCAGTATTTT
clone_size: .; d_call: .; v_call: TRBV9; j_call: TRBJ2-3; cdr3_aa: CASSGLAEAADTQYF; cdr3_nt: TGTGCCAGCAGCGGGTTAGCGGAGGCGGCAGATACGCAGTATTTT
clone_size: .; d_call: .; v_call: TRBV7-2; j_call: TRBJ2-3; cdr3_aa: CASSLRSGPSRDTQYF; cdr3_nt: TGTGCCAGCAGCTTACGAAGCGGGCCTAGCCGGGATACGCAGTATTTT
clone_size: .; d_call: .; v_call: TRBV9; j_call: TRBJ1-6; cdr3_aa: CASSEGGTNYNSPLHF; cdr3_nt: TGTGCCAGCAGCGAGGGGGGGACCAACTATAATTCACCCCTCCACTTT
clone_size: .; d_call: .; v_call: TRBV24-1; j_call: TRBJ2-3; cdr3_aa: CATSDYSTDTQYF; cdr3_nt: TGTGCCACCAGTGATTACAGCACAGATACGCAGTATTTT
clone_size: .; d_call: .; v_call: TRBV20-1; j_call: TRBJ2-3; cdr3_aa: CSASPKGQRPDTQYF; cdr3_nt: TGCAGTGCCTCACCCAAGGGGCAAAGGCCGGATACGCAGTATTTT
clone_size: .; d_call: TRBD2; v_call: TRBV11-2; j_call: TRBJ2-1; cdr3_aa: CASSLVNSGLAGGHTYNEQFF; cdr3_nt: TGTGCCAGCAGCTTAGTGAACTCGGGACTAGCGGGGGGGCACACCTACAATGAGCAGTTCTTC
clone_size: .; d_call: .; v_call: TRBV7-9; j_call: TRBJ2-3; cdr3_aa: CASSSVTGQRLLTDTQYF; cdr3_nt: TGTGCCAGCAGTTCAGTCACGGGTCAGCGGTTACTCACAGATACGCAGTATTTT
clone_size: .; d_call: .; v_call: TRBV28; j_call: TRBJ2-5; cdr3_aa: CASRPPGAEETQYF; cdr3_nt: TGTGCCAGCAGACCCCCAGGGGCCGAAGAGACCCAGTACTTC
clone_size: .; d_call: .; v_call: TRBV6-5; j_call: TRBJ2-1; cdr3_aa: CATQLGSFNEQFF; cdr3_nt: TGTGCCACTCAGCTAGGGTCGTTCAATGAGCAGTTCTTC
clone_size: .; d_call: TRBD1; v_call: TRBV30; j_call: TRBJ1-6; cdr3_aa: CAWRGQGNSPLHF; cdr3_nt: TGTGCCTGGAGGGGACAGGGAAATTCACCCCTCCACTTT
clone_size: .; d_call: .; v_call: TRBV29-1; j_call: TRBJ2-5; cdr3_aa: CSAVRGQETQYF; cdr3_nt: TGCAGCGCCGTTCGGGGCCAAGAGACCCAGTACTTC
clone_size: .; d_call: .; v_call: TRBV24-1; j_call: TRBJ2-2; cdr3_aa: CATSDFRGTNTGELFF; cdr3_nt: TGTGCCACCAGTGATTTTCGGGGGACGAACACCGGGGAGCTGTTTTTT
clone_size: .; d_call: TRBD1; v_call: TRBV7-2; j_call: TRBJ2-7; cdr3_aa: CASSLAHSLGQPYEQYF; cdr3_nt: TGTGCCAGCAGCTTAGCCCATTCGTTGGGACAGCCCTACGAGCAGTACTTC
clone_size: .; d_call: .; v_call: TRBV9; j_call: TRBJ2-2; cdr3_aa: CASSVVSRNTGELFF; cdr3_nt: TGTGCCAGCAGCGTAGTTTCCCGGAACACCGGGGAGCTGTTTTTT
clone_size: .; d_call: .; v_call: TRBV20-1; j_call: TRBJ2-3; cdr3_aa: CSARSGKRGTDTQYF; cdr3_nt: TGCAGTGCTAGATCGGGGAAACGGGGCACAGATACGCAGTATTTT
clone_size: .; d_call: .; v_call: TRBV2; j_call: TRBJ2-7; cdr3_aa: CASSDDRPNPYEQYF; cdr3_nt: TGTGCCAGCAGTGATGACCGCCCTAATCCCTACGAGCAGTACTTC
clone_size: .; d_call: .; v_call: TRBV4-3; j_call: TRBJ2-1; cdr3_aa: CASSQDLQSEQFF; cdr3_nt: TGCGCCAGCAGCCAAGATCTCCAGAGTGAGCAGTTCTTC
clone_size: .; d_call: .; v_call: TRBV5-1; j_call: TRBJ2-5; cdr3_aa: CASSPQVETRYF; cdr3_nt: TGCGCCAGCAGCCCCCAGGTAGAGACCCGGTACTTC
clone_size: .; d_call: .; v_call: TRBV6-1; j_call: TRBJ2-7; cdr3_aa: CASTREVIYEQYF; cdr3_nt: TGTGCCAGCACCAGGGAGGTTATTTACGAGCAGTACTTC
clone_size: .; d_call: .; v_call: TRBV7-9; j_call: TRBJ2-2; cdr3_aa: CASSPQNPGELFF; cdr3_nt: TGTGCCAGCAGCCCCCAAAATCCCGGGGAGCTGTTTTTT
clone_size: few; d_call: .; v_call: TRBV25-1; j_call: TRBJ2-1; cdr3_aa: CASSEGHRAYGEQFF; cdr3_nt: TGTGCCAGCAGTGAGGGACATCGGGCCTACGGTGAGCAGTTCTTC
clone_size: .; d_call: .; v_call: TRBV7-9; j_call: TRBJ1-4; cdr3_aa: CAGSLSMTNEKLFF; cdr3_nt: TGTGCCGGCAGCTTATCTATGACTAATGAAAAACTGTTTTTT
clone_size: once; d_call: .; v_call: TRBV14; j_call: TRBJ1-2; cdr3_aa: CASSQDVGHEYGYTF; cdr3_nt: TGTGCCAGCAGCCAAGATGTAGGACACGAGTATGGCTACACCTTC
clone_size: .; d_call: TRBD1; v_call: TRBV28; j_call: TRBJ2-1; cdr3_aa: CASSLLGTGEYNEQFF; cdr3_nt: TGTGCCAGCAGTTTGTTGGGGACAGGGGAGTACAATGAGCAGTTCTTC
clone_size: few; d_call: .; v_call: TRBV12-3/TRBV12-4; j_call: TRBJ2-4; cdr3_aa: CASSLHGKNIQYF; cdr3_nt: TGTGCCAGCAGTTTACACGGCAAAAACATTCAGTACTTC
clone_size: .; d_call: TRBD2; v_call: TRBV12-3/TRBV12-4; j_call: TRBJ2-1; cdr3_aa: CASSPRLAGNHKNEQFF; cdr3_nt: TGTGCCAGCAGTCCAAGACTAGCGGGGAACCACAAGAATGAGCAGTTCTTC
clone_size: .; d_call: TRBD1; v_call: TRBV29-1; j_call: TRBJ2-3; cdr3_aa: CSVEPSEGGFNTDTRYF; cdr3_nt: TGCAGCGTTGAACCCAGCGAAGGGGGCTTCAACACAGATACGCGGTATTTT
clone_size: .; d_call: TRBD1; v_call: TRBV18; j_call: TRBJ1-4; cdr3_aa: CASSQDRGNEKLFF; cdr3_nt: TGTGCCAGCTCGCAGGACAGGGGAAATGAAAAACTGTTTTTT
clone_size: .; d_call: TRBD2; v_call: TRBV6-5; j_call: TRBJ2-1; cdr3_aa: CASSYRTSGGRRLQFF; cdr3_nt: TGTGCCAGCAGTTACCGGACTAGCGGGGGCCGCAGGTTGCAGTTCTTC